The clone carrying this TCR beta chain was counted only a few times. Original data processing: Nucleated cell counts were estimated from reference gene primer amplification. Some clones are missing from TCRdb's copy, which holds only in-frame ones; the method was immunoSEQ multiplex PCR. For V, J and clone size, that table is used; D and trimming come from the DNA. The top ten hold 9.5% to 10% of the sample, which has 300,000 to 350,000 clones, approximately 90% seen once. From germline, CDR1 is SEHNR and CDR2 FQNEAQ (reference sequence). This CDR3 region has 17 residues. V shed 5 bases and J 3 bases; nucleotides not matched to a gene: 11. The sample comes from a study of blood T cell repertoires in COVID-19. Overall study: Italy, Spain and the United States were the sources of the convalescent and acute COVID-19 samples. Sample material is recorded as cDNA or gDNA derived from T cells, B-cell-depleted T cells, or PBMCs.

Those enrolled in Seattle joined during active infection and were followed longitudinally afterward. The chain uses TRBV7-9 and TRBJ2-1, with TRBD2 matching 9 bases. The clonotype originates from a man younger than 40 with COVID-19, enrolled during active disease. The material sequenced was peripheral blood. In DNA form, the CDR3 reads TGTGCCAGCAGCCCCCAAGGGCGGGGGGGCCTCTACAATGAGCAGTTCTTC. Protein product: CASSPQGRGGLYNEQFF.